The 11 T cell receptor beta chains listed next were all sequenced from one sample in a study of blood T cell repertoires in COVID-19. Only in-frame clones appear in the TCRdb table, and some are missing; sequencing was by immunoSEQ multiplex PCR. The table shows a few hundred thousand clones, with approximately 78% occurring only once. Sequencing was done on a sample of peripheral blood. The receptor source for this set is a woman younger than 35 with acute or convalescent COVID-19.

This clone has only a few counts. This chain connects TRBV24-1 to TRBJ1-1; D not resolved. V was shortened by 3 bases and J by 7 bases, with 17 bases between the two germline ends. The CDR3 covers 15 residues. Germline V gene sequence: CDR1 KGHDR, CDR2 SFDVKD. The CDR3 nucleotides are TGTGCCACCAGTGATACCCGGACGGGAGCAAGTGAAGCTTTCTTT. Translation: CATSDTRTGASEAFF.

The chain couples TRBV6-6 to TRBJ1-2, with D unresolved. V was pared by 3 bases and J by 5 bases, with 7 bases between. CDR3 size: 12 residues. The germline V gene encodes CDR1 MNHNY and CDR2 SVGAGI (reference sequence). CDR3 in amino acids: CASSYSLYGYTF. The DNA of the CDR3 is TGTGCCAGCAGTTATTCTCTATATGGCTACACCTTC.

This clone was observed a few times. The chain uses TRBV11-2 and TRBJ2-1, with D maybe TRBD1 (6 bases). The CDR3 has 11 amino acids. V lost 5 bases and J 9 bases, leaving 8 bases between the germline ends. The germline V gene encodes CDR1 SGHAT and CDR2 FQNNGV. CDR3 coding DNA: TGTGCCAGCAGCCCAGGGGTTGAGCAGTTCTTC. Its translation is CASSPGVEQFF.

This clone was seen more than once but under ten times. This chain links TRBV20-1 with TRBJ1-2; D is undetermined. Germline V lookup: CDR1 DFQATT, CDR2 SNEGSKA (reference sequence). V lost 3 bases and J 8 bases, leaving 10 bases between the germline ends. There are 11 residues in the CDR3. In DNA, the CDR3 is TGCAGTGCTAGGGAGCTCGGCGGCTACACCTTC. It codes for CSARELGGYTF.

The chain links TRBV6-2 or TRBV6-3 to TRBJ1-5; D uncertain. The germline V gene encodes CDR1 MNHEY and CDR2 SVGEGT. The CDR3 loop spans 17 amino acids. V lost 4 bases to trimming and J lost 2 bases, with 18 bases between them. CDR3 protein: CASSWEVGFGGNQPQHF. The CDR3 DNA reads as TGTGCCAGCAGTTGGGAGGTGGGGTTTGGTGGCAATCAGCCCCAGCATTTT.

CDR3 DNA sequence: TGTGCCAGCAGTTCCTCCGGGGGACGGGAGACCCAGTACTTC. Its translation: CASSSSGGRETQYF. The chain has TRBV2 and TRBJ2-5; possibly TRBD2 for D (6 bases). This CDR3 is 14 amino acids long. CDR1 and CDR2 (germline): SNHLY, FYNNEI. V lost 5 bases to trimming and J lost 5 bases, with 15 bases between them. The full variable domain, with the rest looked up from reference TRBV2 and TRBJ2-5, is EPEVTQTPSHQVTQMGQEVILRCVPISNHLYFYWYRQILGQKVEFLVSFYNNEISEKSEIFDDQFSVERPDGSNFTLKIRSTKLEDSAMYFCASSSSGGRETQYFGPGTRLLVL.

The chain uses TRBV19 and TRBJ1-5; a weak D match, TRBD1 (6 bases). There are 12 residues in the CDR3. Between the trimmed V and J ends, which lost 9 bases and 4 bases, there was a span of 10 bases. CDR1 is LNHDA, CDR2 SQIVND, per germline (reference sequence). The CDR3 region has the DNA TGTGCCAGCCGGACAGTTAATCAGCCCCAGCATTTT. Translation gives CASRTVNQPQHF. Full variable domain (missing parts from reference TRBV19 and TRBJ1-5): DGGITQSPKYLFRKEGQNVTLSCEQNLNHDAMYWYRQDPGQGLRLIYYSQIVNDFQKGDIAEGYSVSREKKESFPLTVTSAQKNPTAFYLCASRTVNQPQHFGDGTRLSIL.

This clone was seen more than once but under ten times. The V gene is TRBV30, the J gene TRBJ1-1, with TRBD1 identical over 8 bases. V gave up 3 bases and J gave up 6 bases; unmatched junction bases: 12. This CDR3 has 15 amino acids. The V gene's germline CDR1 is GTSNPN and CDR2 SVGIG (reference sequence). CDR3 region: CAWRRTGGGESEAFF. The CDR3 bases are TGTGCCTGGAGGAGAACAGGGGGAGGAGAATCTGAAGCTTTCTTT.

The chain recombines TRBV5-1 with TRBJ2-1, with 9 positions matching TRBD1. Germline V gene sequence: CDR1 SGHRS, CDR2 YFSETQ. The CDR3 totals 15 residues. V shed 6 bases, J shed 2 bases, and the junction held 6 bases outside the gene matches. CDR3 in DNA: TGCGCCAGCATCGCCGGGACAGGGCCCTACAATGAGCAGTTCTTC. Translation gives CASIAGTGPYNEQFF.

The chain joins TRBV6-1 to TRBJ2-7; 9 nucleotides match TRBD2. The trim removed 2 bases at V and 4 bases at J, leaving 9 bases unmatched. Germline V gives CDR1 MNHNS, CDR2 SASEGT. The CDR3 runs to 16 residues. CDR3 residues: CASSELVAGVSYEQYF. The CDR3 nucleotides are TGTGCCAGCAGTGAATTGGTAGCGGGAGTGTCTTACGAGCAGTACTTC.

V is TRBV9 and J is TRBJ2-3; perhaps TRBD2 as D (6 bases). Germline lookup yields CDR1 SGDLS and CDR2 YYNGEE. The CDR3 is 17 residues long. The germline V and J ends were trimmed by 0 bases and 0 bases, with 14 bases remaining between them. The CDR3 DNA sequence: TGTGCCAGCAGCGTAGGGAGGGGTAGCGGCAGCACAGATACGCAGTATTTT. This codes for CASSVGRGSGSTDTQYF.